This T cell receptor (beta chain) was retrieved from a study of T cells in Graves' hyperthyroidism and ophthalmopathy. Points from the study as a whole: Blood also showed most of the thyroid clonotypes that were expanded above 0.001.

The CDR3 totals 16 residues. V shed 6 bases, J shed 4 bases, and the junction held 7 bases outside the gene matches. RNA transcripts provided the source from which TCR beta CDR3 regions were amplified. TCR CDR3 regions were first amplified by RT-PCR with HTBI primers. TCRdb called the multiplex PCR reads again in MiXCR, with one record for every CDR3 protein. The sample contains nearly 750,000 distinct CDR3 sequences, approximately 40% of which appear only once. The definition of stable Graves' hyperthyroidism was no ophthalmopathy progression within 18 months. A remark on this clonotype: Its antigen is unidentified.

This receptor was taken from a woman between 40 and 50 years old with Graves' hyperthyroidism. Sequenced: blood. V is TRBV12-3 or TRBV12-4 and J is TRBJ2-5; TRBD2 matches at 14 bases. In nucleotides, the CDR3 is TGTGCCAGCAGCCAGACTAGCGGGGGGGCCAGAGAGACCCAGTACTTC. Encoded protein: CASSQTSGGARETQYF.